This T cell receptor (beta chain) was documented in a study of blood T cell repertoires in COVID-19. This clone appeared a few times. The V gene's germline CDR1 is SNHLY and CDR2 FYNNEI. The CDR3 is 11 residues long. V lost 8 bases, J lost 7 bases, and 12 bases lay in between. TCRdb's table, derived via immunoSEQ multiplex PCR, lists solely in-frame clones and lacks some. Of 180,000 or so clones in the sample, 80% to 85% are singletons; the top ten hold around 13%. Recovered Cohort 3 donors showed two negative PCRs, clearance, or symptom resolution. Sequences were obtained from PBMCs or T cells enriched from blood (not recorded which). The receptor was isolated from a woman aged 60 to 75 who had recovered from COVID-19. J is TRBJ2-7 and V is TRBV2; D call uncertain. CDR3 sequence reads: CASHGNSEQYF. Written as DNA, the CDR3 is TGTGCCAGCCACGGTAACTCAGAGCAGTACTTC.